This record looks at one T cell receptor beta chain sequence and its context. This CDR3 spans 14 amino acids. Between the trimmed V and J ends, which lost 0 bases and 4 bases, there was a span of 10 bases. The germline V gene encodes CDR1 SGHRS and CDR2 YFSETQ. The protocol was immunoSEQ multiplex PCR, while the TCRdb copy is restricted to in-frame clones and leaves out a portion. The repertoire consists of around 330,000 clones, with 88% occurring once and the leading ten covering 1.6%. The data were obtained in a study of blood T cell repertoires in COVID-19. Study-wide background: Collection of acute and convalescent COVID-19 samples took place in the United States, Italy and Spain. PBMCs, B-cell-depleted T cells, or T cells were the source of the cDNA or gDNA that made up the material.

This TCR was recovered from a woman between 25 and 40 years old with COVID-19, enrolled during active disease. The sample consisted of peripheral blood. The V call is TRBV5-1, the J call TRBJ1-1, with unresolved D. CDR3 sequence (DNA): TGCGCCAGCAGCTTGGCGGTCCCCACCACTGAAGCTTTCTTT. It yields the protein CASSLAVPTTEAFF.